This T cell receptor (beta chain) originates from a study of patients and donors after allogeneic stem cell transplantation (dated by TCRdb to the early 2020s). This clonotype occurred a few times. It has no known antigen specificity. There are no base qualities to consult, and no much larger clone falls within one base. The library was generated by RT-PCR. Sequenced on a NextSeq 550. TCRdb cleaned the public reads at Q25 with fastp, built clones with MiXCR and kept in-frame beta chains. A single entry per CDR3 protein holds the most common genes and DNA from its merged rows. The sample table lists approximately 430,000 distinct CDR3 sequences, under 20% of them with a count of one. The ten largest clonotypes hold 6% to 8% of the sample. The CDR3 goes from the cysteine to the phenylalanine over 12 residues. Just CDR3 DNA is preserved here, 36 bases in frame from base 1. V lost 0 bases and J lost 6 bases; the stretch between them is 7 bases long. Per the germline V gene, SGDLS is the CDR1 and YYNGEE is the CDR2.

Sequencing was carried out using blood, either unsorted or a sorted T cell fraction (not recorded which). The rearranged segments are TRBV9 and TRBJ2-7, with an unclear D gene assignment. The clonotype comes from a human donor who was either an allogeneic HSCT recipient or a stem cell or donor lymphocyte infusion donor (not recorded which). It is not recorded whose cells these are; they may come from a transplant donor. The DNA sequence reads TGTGCCAGCAGCGTAGGTCTCGGCGAGCAGTACTTC. It translates as CASSVGLGEQYF.